This TCR beta chain was found in a study of CD8+ T cells in alopecia areata. For the study at large: Oral tofacitinib, 5 to 10 mg twice daily, was given in an open-label trial.

Turning to this clone: Its target is not known.

cDNA reverse transcribed from extracted RNA served as the sequencing template. Repertoires were generated with immunoSEQ multiplex PCR, while TCRdb's copy carries only in-frame clones and drops some. Here the sample spans fewer than 250,000 clones, around 43% being singletons. Study results and caveats: Under tofacitinib, fewer expanded CD8+ clones appeared among the top 100 scalp clones.

Germline CDR1 and CDR2: DFQATT and SNEGSKA (reference sequence). The length of the CDR3 is 11 residues. As to treatment: oral pan-JAK inhibitor, 5-10 mg twice daily. The sequences come from CD4+ T cells sorted from blood, collected around week 37, from a patient treated with tofacitinib. This chain connects TRBV20-1 to TRBJ2-1, with D hard to call. This TCR was recovered from a human donor with alopecia areata. CDR3 sequence (DNA): TGCAGCGCCCCCGAGCTCAATGAGCAGTTCTTC. Translated, it gives CSAPELNEQFF.